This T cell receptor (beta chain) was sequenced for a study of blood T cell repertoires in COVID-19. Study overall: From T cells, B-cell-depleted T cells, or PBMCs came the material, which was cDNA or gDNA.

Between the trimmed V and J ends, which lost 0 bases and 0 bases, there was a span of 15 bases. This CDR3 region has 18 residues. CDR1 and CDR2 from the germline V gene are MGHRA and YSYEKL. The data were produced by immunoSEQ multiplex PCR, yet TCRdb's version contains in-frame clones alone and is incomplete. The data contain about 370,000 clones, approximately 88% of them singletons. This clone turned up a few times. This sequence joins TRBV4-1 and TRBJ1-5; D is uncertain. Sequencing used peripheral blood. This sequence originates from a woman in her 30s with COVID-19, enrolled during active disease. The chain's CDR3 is CASSQDIRGSYSNQPQHF. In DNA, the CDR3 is TGCGCCAGCAGCCAAGATATTAGAGGATCCTATAGCAATCAGCCCCAGCATTTT.